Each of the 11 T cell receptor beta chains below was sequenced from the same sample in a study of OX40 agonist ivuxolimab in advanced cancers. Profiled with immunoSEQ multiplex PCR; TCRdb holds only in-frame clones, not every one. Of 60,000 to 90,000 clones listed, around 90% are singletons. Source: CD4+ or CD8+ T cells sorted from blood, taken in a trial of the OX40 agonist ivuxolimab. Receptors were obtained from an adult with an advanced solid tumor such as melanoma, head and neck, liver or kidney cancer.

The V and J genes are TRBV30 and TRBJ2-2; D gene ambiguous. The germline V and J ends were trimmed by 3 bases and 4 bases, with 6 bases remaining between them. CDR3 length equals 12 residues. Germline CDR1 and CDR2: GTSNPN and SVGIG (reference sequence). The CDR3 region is CAWSKSTGELFF. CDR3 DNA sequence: TGTGCCTGGAGCAAAAGCACCGGGGAGCTGTTTTTT.

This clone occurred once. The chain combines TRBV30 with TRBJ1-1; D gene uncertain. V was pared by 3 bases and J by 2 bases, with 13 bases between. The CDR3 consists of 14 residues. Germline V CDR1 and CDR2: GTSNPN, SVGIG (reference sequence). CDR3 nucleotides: TGTGCCTGGAGCGTGGGCCAGGCAAACACTGAAGCTTTCTTT. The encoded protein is CAWSVGQANTEAFF.

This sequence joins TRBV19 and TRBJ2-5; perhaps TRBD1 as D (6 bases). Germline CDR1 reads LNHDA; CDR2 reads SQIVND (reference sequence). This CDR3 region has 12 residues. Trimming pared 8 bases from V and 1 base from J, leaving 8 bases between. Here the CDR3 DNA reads TGTGCCAGTGGACAGCCCCAAGAGACCCAGTACTTC. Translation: CASGQPQETQYF.

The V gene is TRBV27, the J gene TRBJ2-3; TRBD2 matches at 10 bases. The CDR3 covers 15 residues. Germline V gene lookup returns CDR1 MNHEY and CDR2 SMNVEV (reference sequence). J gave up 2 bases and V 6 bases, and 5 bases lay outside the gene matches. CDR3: CASSQLAGYTDTQYF. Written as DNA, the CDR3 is TGTGCCAGCAGCCAACTAGCGGGATACACAGATACGCAGTATTTT.

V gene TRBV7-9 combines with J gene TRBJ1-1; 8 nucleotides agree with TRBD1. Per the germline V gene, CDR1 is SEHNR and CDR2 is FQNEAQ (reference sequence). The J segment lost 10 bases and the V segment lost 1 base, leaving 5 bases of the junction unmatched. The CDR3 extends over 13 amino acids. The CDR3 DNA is TGTGCCAGCAGCTTAGAGGCGGGGACAGGAGCTTTCTTT. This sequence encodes CASSLEAGTGAFF.

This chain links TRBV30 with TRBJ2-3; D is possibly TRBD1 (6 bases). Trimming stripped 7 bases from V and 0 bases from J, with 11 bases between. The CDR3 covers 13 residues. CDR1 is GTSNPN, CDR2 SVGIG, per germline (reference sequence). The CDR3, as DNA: TGTGCCTCCGACAGGCCTAGCACAGATACGCAGTATTTT. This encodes CASDRPSTDTQYF.

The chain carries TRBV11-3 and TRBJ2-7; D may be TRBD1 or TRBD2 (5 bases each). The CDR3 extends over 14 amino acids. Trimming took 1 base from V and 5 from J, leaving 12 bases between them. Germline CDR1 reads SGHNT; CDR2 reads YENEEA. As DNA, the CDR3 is TGTGCCAGCAGCTTAGTCGCAGGGACGGACGAGCAGTACTTC. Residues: CASSLVAGTDEQYF.

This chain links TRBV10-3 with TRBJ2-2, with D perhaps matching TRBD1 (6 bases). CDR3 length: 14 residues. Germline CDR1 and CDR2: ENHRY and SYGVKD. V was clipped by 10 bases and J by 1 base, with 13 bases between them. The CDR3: CATIRTENTGELFF. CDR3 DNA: TGTGCCACAATTCGGACAGAGAACACCGGGGAGCTGTTTTTT.

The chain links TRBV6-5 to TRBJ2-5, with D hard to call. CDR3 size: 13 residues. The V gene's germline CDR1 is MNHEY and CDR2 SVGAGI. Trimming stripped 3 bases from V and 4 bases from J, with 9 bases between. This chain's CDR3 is CASSYRAAETQYF. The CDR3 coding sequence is TGTGCCAGCAGTTATCGGGCGGCAGAGACCCAGTACTTC.

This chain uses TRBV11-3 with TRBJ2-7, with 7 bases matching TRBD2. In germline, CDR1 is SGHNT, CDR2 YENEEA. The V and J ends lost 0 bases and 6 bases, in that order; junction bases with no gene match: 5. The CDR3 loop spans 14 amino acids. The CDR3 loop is CASSLEAGVFEQYF. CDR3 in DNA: TGTGCCAGCAGCTTAGAGGCGGGAGTGTTCGAGCAGTACTTC. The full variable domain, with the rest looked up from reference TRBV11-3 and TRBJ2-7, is EAGVVQSPRYKIIEKKQPVAFWCNPISGHNTLYWYLQNLGQGPELLIRYENEEAVDDSQLPKDRFSAERLKGVDSTLKIQPAELGDSAVYLCASSLEAGVFEQYFGPGTRLTVT.

The chain's CDR3 is CASSPSLMPGTDTQYF. The CDR3 nucleotides read TGTGCCAGCAGCCCCAGCTTGATGCCGGGCACAGATACGCAGTATTTT. The chain joins TRBV7-3 to TRBJ2-3; D remains unclear. The CDR3 totals 16 residues. The V gene's germline CDR1 is SGHTA and CDR2 FQGTGA. Trimming took off 5 bases at V and 1 base at J, with 16 bases between the two ends. Drawing the rest from reference TRBV7-3 and TRBJ2-3, the complete variable domain is GAGVSQTPSNKVTEKGKYVELRCDPISGHTALYWYRQSLGQGPEFLIYFQGTGAADDSGLPNDRFFAVRPEGSVSTLKIQRTERGDSAVYLCASSPSLMPGTDTQYFGPGTRLTVL.